The source of this TCR beta chain is a study of shared clonotypes between healthy human individuals. Study-level background: Plates per donor: three CD4 naive, three CD4 memory, two CD8 naive, one CD8 memory. Study observations and caveats: Non-shared clonotypes showed lower generation probabilities than clonotypes common to all four donors. Clonotype sharing among donors likely depends on sequencing depth.

With regard to this clone: The target antigen is unknown.

The method was immunoSEQ multiplex PCR; TCRdb's version includes in-frame clones alone and lacks a portion of them. The data show roughly 2.4 million clones, 95% seen once. CDR1 and CDR2 (germline): ENHRY, SYGVKD. CDR3 size: 12 residues. J gave up 7 bases and V 10 bases, and 3 bases lay outside the gene matches. The clonotype comes from a young man in good health. The specimen was naive CD4+ T cells sorted from blood. Indicated subset: CD45RA+ positively selected. The chain links TRBV10-3 to TRBJ2-4; 11 bases line up with TRBD1. The CDR3 loop is CATRTGGNIQYF. Here the CDR3 DNA reads TGTGCCACAAGGACAGGGGGCAACATTCAGTACTTC.